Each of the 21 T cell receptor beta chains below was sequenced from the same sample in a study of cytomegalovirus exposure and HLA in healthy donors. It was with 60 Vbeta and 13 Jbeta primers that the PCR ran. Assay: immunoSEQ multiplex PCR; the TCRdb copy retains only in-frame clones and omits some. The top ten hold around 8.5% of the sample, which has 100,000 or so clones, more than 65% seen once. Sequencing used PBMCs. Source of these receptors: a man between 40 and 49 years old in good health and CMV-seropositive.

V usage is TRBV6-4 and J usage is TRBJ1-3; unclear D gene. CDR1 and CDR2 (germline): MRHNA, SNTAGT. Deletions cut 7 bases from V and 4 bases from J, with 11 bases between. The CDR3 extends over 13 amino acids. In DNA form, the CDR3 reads TGTGCCAGCATAAGGAGTAGCGGAAACACCATATATTTT. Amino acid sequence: CASIRSSGNTIYF.

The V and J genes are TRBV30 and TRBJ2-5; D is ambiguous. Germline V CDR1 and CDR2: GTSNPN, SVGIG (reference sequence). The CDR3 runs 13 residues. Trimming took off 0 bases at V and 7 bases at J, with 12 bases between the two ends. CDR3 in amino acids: CAWSVTGSGTQYF. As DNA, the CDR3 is TGTGCCTGGAGTGTGACCGGGTCCGGGACCCAGTACTTC.

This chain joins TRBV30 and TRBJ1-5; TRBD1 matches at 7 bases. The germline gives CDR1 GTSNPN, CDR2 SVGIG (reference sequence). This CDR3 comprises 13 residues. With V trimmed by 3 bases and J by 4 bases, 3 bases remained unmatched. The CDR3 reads CAWRRQGNQPQHF. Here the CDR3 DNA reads TGTGCCTGGAGGCGACAGGGTAATCAGCCCCAGCATTTT.

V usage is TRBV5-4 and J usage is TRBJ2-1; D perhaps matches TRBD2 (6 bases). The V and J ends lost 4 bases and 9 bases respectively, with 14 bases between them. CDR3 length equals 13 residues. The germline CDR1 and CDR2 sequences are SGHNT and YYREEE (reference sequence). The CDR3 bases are TGTGCCAGCAGCCCGGGCCCGGAGGGTGAGCAGTTCTTC. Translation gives CASSPGPEGEQFF.

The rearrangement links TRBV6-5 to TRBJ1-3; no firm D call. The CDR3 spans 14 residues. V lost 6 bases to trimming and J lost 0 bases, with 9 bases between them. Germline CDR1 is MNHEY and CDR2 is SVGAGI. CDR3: CASSSPGSGNTIYF. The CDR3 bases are TGTGCCAGCAGCTCCCCGGGCTCTGGAAACACCATATATTTT.

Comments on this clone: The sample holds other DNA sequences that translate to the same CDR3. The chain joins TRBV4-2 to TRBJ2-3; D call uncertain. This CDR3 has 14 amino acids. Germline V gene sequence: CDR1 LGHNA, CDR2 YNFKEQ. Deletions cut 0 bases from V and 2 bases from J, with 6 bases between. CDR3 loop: CASSQELFTDTQYF. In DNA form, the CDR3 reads TGTGCCAGCAGCCAAGAGCTATTCACAGATACGCAGTATTTT.

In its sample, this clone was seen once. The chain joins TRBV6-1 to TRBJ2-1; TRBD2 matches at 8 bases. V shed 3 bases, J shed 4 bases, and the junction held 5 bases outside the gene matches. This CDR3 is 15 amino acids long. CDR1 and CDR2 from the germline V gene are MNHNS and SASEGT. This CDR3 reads CASSEAGGPYNEQFF. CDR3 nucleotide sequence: TGTGCCAGCAGTGAGGCGGGAGGCCCATACAATGAGCAGTTCTTC.

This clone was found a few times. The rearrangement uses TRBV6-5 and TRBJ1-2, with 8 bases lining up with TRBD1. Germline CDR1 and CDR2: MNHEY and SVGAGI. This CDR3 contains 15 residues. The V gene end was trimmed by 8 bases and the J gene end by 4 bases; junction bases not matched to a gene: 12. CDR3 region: CASGPAGGAGYGYTF. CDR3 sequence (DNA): TGTGCCAGCGGGCCCGCAGGGGGCGCGGGCTATGGCTACACCTTC.

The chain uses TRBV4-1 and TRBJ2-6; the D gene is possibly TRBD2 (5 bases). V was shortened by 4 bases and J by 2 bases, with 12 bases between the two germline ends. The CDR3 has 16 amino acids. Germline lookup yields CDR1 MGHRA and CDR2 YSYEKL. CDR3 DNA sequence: TGCGCCAGCAGCCTTGGTTCAGCGGCTGGGGCCAACGTCCTGACTTTC. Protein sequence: CASSLGSAAGANVLTF.

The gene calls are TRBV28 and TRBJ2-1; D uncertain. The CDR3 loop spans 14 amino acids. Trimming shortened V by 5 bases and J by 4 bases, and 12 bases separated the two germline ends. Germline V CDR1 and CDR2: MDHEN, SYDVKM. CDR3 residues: CASSQRTAYNEQFF. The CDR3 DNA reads TGTGCCAGCAGTCAACGAACAGCTTACAATGAGCAGTTCTTC.

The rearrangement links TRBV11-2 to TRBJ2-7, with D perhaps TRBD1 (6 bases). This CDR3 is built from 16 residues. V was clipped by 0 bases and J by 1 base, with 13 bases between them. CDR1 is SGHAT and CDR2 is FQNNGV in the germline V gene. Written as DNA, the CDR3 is TGTGCCAGCAGCTTAGATCGAGGGACATCTTCCTACGAGCAGTACTTC. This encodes CASSLDRGTSSYEQYF.

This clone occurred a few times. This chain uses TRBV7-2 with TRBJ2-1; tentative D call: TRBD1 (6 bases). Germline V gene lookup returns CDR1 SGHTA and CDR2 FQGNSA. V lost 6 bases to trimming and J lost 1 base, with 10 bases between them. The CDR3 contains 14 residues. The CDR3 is CASRPDSSYNEQFF. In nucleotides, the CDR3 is TGTGCCAGCAGACCGGACAGTTCCTACAATGAGCAGTTCTTC.

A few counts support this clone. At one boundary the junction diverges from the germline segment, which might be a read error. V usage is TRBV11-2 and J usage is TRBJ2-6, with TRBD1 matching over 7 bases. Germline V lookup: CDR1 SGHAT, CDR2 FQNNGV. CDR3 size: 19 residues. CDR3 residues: CASSHLHRDSYSGANGLTF. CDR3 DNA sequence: TGTGCCAGCAGCCATCTACACCGGGACAGCTACTCTGGGGCCAACGGCCTGACTTTC.

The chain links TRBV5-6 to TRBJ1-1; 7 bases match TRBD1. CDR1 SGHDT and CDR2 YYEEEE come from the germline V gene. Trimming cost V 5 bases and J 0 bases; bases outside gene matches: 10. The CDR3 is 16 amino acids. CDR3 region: CASSPRQGALNTEAFF. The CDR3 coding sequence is TGTGCCAGCAGTCCCAGACAGGGCGCACTGAACACTGAAGCTTTCTTT.

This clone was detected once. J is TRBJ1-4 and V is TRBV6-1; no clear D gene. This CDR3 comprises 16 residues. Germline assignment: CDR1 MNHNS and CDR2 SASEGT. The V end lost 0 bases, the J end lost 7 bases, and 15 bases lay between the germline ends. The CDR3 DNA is TGTGCCAGCAGTGAAGCTCCTTCGGGGAGCGGTGAAAAACTGTTTTTT. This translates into CASSEAPSGSGEKLFF.

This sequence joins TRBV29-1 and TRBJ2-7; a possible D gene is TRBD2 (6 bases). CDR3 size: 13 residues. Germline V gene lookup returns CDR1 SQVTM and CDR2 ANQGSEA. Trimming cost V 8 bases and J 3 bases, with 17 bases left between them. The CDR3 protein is CSPAPSDYYEQYF. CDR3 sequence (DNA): TGCAGCCCAGCTCCTAGCGATTACTACGAGCAGTACTTC.

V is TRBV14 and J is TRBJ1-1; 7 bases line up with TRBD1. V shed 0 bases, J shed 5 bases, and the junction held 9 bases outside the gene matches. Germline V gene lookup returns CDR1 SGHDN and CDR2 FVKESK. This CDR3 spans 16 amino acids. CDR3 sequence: CASSQDRQGTGTEAFF. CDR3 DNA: TGTGCCAGCAGCCAAGATCGACAGGGAACGGGGACTGAAGCTTTCTTT. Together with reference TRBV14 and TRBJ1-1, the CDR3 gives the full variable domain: EAGVTQFPSHSVIEKGQTVTLRCDPISGHDNLYWYRRVMGKEIKFLLHFVKESKQDESGMPNNRFLAERTGGTYSTLKVQPAELEDSGVYFCASSQDRQGTGTEAFFGQGTRLTVV.

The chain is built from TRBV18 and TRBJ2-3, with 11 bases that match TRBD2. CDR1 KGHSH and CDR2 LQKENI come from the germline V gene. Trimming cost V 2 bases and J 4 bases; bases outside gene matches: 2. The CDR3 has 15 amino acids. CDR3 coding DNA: TGTGCCAGCTCACCAACTAGCGGGAGTTCAGATACGCAGTATTTT. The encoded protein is CASSPTSGSSDTQYF. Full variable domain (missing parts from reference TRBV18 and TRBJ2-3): NAGVMQNPRHLVRRRGQEARLRCSPMKGHSHVYWYRQLPEEGLKFMVYLQKENIIDESGMPKERFSAEFPKEGPSILRIQQVVRGDSAAYFCASSPTSGSSDTQYFGPGTRLTVL.

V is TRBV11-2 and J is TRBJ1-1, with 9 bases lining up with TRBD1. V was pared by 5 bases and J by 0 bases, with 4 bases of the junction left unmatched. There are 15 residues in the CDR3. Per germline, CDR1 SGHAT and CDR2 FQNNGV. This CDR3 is CASSRGTGLNTEAFF. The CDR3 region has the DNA TGTGCCAGCAGCCGGGGGACAGGGTTGAACACTGAAGCTTTCTTT.

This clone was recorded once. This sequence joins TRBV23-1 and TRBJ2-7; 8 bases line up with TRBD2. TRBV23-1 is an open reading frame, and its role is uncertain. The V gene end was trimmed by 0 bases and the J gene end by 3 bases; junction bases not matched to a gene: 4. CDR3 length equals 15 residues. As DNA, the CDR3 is TGCGCCAGCAGTCAATCTCGCGCGGGGGGCTACGAGCAGTACTTC. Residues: CASSQSRAGGYEQYF.

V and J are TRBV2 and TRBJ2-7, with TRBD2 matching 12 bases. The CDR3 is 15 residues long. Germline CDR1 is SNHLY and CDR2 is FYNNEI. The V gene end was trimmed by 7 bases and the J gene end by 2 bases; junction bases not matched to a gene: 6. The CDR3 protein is CASIPTSGGPYEQYF. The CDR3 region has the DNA TGTGCCAGCATCCCGACTAGCGGGGGTCCCTACGAGCAGTACTTC. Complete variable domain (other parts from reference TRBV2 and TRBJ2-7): EPEVTQTPSHQVTQMGQEVILRCVPISNHLYFYWYRQILGQKVEFLVSFYNNEISEKSEIFDDQFSVERPDGSNFTLKIRSTKLEDSAMYFCASIPTSGGPYEQYFGPGTRLTVT.